One T cell receptor beta chain is described in this entry. What it binds is not known. Trimming removed 5 bases from V and 0 bases from J, with 11 bases in between. Germline V gene lookup returns CDR1 MNHEY and CDR2 SMNVEV (reference sequence). The CDR3 is made up of 15 amino acids. This sample stems from a study of cytomegalovirus exposure and HLA in healthy donors. Study-wide findings and caveats: Rare TCR sequences predominated, though certain public TCRs were found in many donors.

The method was immunoSEQ multiplex PCR; TCRdb's version includes in-frame clones alone and lacks a portion of them. The sample records roughly 130,000 clones, 85% to 90% being singletons. This clonotype was sampled from a young woman in good health and CMV-seropositive. Source material: PBMCs. V is TRBV27 and J is TRBJ2-4; the D gene is possibly TRBD2 (6 bases). The CDR3 nucleotides read TGTGCCAGCAGTCAACTGGGACTAGCCAAAAACATTCAGTACTTC. Translation: CASSQLGLAKNIQYF.